The 28 T cell receptor beta chains reported below all come from one sample, sequenced in a study of cytomegalovirus exposure and HLA in healthy donors. Both 60 Vbeta primers and 13 Jbeta primers went into the PCR. The assay was immunoSEQ multiplex PCR, and TCRdb's table has in-frame clones only and misses some. The sample has 150,000 to 200,000 clones; around 78% are singletons. Material for sequencing was PBMCs. These TCRs come from a man in his thirties or forties in good health and CMV-seronegative.

This clone has only a few counts. The gene calls are TRBV29-1 and TRBJ1-4; D is possibly TRBD1 (6 bases). Germline V gene data show CDR1 as SQVTM and CDR2 as ANQGSEA. There are 15 residues in the CDR3. V shed 6 bases and J shed 0 bases, with 14 bases lying between them. In nucleotides, the CDR3 is TGCAGCGTAGTCCCGAGGGGGACAACTAATGAAAAACTGTTTTTT. Amino acid sequence: CSVVPRGTTNEKLFF.

J is TRBJ2-2 and V is TRBV4-1; D is possibly TRBD2 (6 bases). The CDR3 covers 17 residues. The ends were cut back, 2 bases at V and 7 bases at J, with 20 bases in the middle. From germline, CDR1 is MGHRA and CDR2 YSYEKL. CDR3 bases: TGCGCCAGCAGCCAAAAGGGCGGGGTCGGGCACGGCGGGGAGCTGTTTTTT. This gives the protein CASSQKGGVGHGGELFF.

The chain combines TRBV28 with TRBJ1-1; D uncertain. V lost 6 bases and J 4 bases, leaving 6 bases between the germline ends. The germline CDR1 and CDR2 sequences are MDHEN and SYDVKM. The CDR3 is 11 residues long. The DNA for the CDR3 is TGTGCCAGCAGACTGAGCACTGAAGCTTTCTTT. It is translated as CASRLSTEAFF.

The chain combines TRBV18 with TRBJ2-2, with a possible D match to TRBD2 (5 bases). The CDR3 runs 16 residues. In germline, CDR1 is KGHSH, CDR2 LQKENI. V was cut by 3 bases and J by 6 bases, with 17 bases left in between. The CDR3 sequence is CASSPLEAEVAGELFF. Here the CDR3 DNA reads TGTGCCAGCTCACCGCTAGAAGCGGAAGTAGCCGGGGAGCTGTTTTTT.

The genes are TRBV18 and TRBJ2-1; TRBD2 agrees at 8 bases. Germline trimming cut 1 base from V and 5 bases from J; bases unmatched to any gene: 4. Germline V lookup: CDR1 KGHSH, CDR2 LQKENI. This CDR3 contains 15 residues. The CDR3 protein is CASSPRREGNNEQFF. In DNA, the CDR3 is TGTGCCAGCTCACCACGACGGGAGGGGAACAATGAGCAGTTCTTC.

The chain couples TRBV6-1 to TRBJ1-2; no clear D. Germline V gene sequence: CDR1 MNHNS, CDR2 SASEGT. V shed 0 bases and J shed 7 bases, with 9 bases lying between them. The CDR3 has 13 amino acids. The CDR3 DNA sequence: TGTGCCAGCAGTGAAGCGGAGGGTGGTGGCTACACCTTC. This codes for CASSEAEGGGYTF.

The chain joins TRBV6-1 to TRBJ1-1; D perhaps matches TRBD1 (5 bases). The V gene's germline CDR1 is MNHNS and CDR2 SASEGT. V dropped 4 bases and J dropped 5 bases, with 14 bases sitting between them. The CDR3 sequence is 14 residues long. The CDR3 DNA reads as TGTGCCAGCAGTGGCTACCTAGACAGAACTGAAGCTTTCTTT. The encoded protein is CASSGYLDRTEAFF.

The chain is built from TRBV27 and TRBJ1-5, with D maybe TRBD1 (5 bases). Trimming took 4 bases from V and 5 from J, leaving 12 bases between them. The V gene's germline CDR1 is MNHEY and CDR2 SMNVEV (reference sequence). The CDR3 is made up of 14 amino acids. Written as DNA, the CDR3 is TGTGCCAGCAGTTGGGGGGGTAAGGATCAGCCCCAGCATTTT. It codes for CASSWGGKDQPQHF.

This chain joins TRBV5-1 and TRBJ2-1; 10 bases agree with TRBD2. The CDR3 length is 15 residues. Germline-derived CDR1 and CDR2 are SGHRS and YFSETQ. The V gene end was trimmed by 4 bases and the J gene end by 4 bases; junction bases not matched to a gene: 5. CDR3 in amino acids: CASSIGLADYNEQFF. CDR3 nucleotide sequence: TGCGCCAGCAGCATAGGACTAGCGGATTACAATGAGCAGTTCTTC. Supplemented by reference TRBV5-1 and TRBJ2-1, the full variable domain reads KAGVTQTPRYLIKTRGQQVTLSCSPISGHRSVSWYQQTPGQGLQFLFEYFSETQRNKGNFPGRFSGRQFSNSRSEMNVSTLELGDSALYLCASSIGLADYNEQFFGPGTRLTVL.

The chain carries TRBV4-2 and TRBJ2-2; 11 bases are a match to TRBD2. CDR1 is LGHNA, CDR2 YNFKEQ, per germline. There are 16 residues in the CDR3. Trimming removed 2 bases from V and 4 bases from J; junction bases left unmatched: 3. CDR3 bases: TGTGCCAGCAGCCAATTGGGGACTAGCGGCACCGGGGAGCTGTTTTTT. This gives the protein CASSQLGTSGTGELFF.

V gene TRBV7-2 combines with J gene TRBJ2-7; 9 nucleotides align to TRBD2. The CDR3 length is 16 residues. Germline assignment: CDR1 SGHTA and CDR2 FQGNSA. The V segment lost 1 base and the J segment 2 bases; nucleotides outside the gene matches: 6. The CDR3 protein is CASSLVLSSGTYEQYF. CDR3 nucleotide sequence: TGTGCCAGCAGCTTAGTGTTGTCTAGCGGGACCTACGAGCAGTACTTC. Variable domain in full (rest from reference TRBV7-2 and TRBJ2-7): GAGVSQSPSNKVTEKGKDVELRCDPISGHTALYWYRQSLGQGLEFLIYFQGNSAPDKSGLPSDRFSAERTGGSVSTLTIQRTQQEDSAVYLCASSLVLSSGTYEQYFGPGTRLTVT.

This clone was recorded a few times. V and J are TRBV6-5 and TRBJ2-7; 9 nucleotides agree with TRBD2. From germline, CDR1 is MNHEY and CDR2 SVGAGI. The CDR3 consists of 14 residues. Trimming took 9 bases from V and 2 from J; bases not matched to a gene: 8. CDR3 sequence: CASSPTSGPYEQYF. The CDR3, as DNA: TGTGCCAGTTCTCCGACTAGCGGCCCCTACGAGCAGTACTTC.

This clone was observed a few times. CDR3 coding DNA: TGTGCCAGCAGTGCGGGCTTACGGGGCACCGGGGAGCTGTTTTTT. Its protein product is CASSAGLRGTGELFF. The rearrangement uses TRBV28 and TRBJ2-2; possible D gene TRBD2, 5 bases. Germline lookup yields CDR1 MDHEN and CDR2 SYDVKM. V was trimmed by 5 bases and J by 4 bases, leaving 14 bases between them. CDR3 length equals 15 residues.

The V gene is TRBV7-9, the J gene TRBJ1-1; possibly TRBD1 for D (5 bases). The ends were cut back, 4 bases at V and 3 bases at J, with 18 bases in the middle. The CDR3 totals 16 residues. Looked up from germline, CDR1 is SEHNR and CDR2 is FQNEAQ (reference sequence). CDR3 in amino acids: CASSYAGWEQDTEAFF. The CDR3 nucleotides read TGTGCCAGCAGCTATGCTGGGTGGGAACAGGACACTGAAGCTTTCTTT.

The chain combines TRBV4-2 with TRBJ2-5, with D possibly TRBD2 on 6 matching bases. Between the trimmed V and J ends, which lost 4 bases and 5 bases, there was a span of 11 bases. The CDR3 consists of 13 residues. Germline CDR1 and CDR2: LGHNA and YNFKEQ. CDR3 DNA sequence: TGTGCCAGCAGCCGGGGGGTTAGGGAGACCCAGTACTTC. This gives the protein CASSRGVRETQYF.

The chain links TRBV5-4 to TRBJ2-7; 14 bases match TRBD2. The germline V gene has CDR1 SGHNT and CDR2 YYREEE (reference sequence). The CDR3 contains 16 residues. Trimming took 6 bases from V and 7 from J; bases not matched to a gene: 12. The CDR3 loop reads CASTRGGLAGEGEQYF. CDR3 bases: TGTGCCAGCACCCGTGGGGGACTAGCGGGAGAGGGTGAGCAGTACTTC. The full variable domain, with the rest looked up from reference TRBV5-4 and TRBJ2-7, is ETGVTQSPTHLIKTRGQQVTLRCSSQSGHNTVSWYQQALGQGPQFIFQYYREEENGRGNFPPRFSGLQFPNYSSELNVNALELDDSALYLCASTRGGLAGEGEQYFGPGTRLTVT.

J is TRBJ2-3 and V is TRBV5-1; 10 bases fit TRBD1. CDR1 is SGHRS and CDR2 is YFSETQ in the germline V gene. The CDR3 runs to 16 residues. The J segment lost 2 bases and the V segment lost 3 bases, leaving 6 bases of the junction unmatched. Here the CDR3 DNA reads TGCGCCAGCAGCTCAGACAGGGGGCGGGCCACAGATACGCAGTATTTT. As protein: CASSSDRGRATDTQYF. The whole variable domain, remainder taken from reference TRBV5-1 and TRBJ2-3, is KAGVTQTPRYLIKTRGQQVTLSCSPISGHRSVSWYQQTPGQGLQFLFEYFSETQRNKGNFPGRFSGRQFSNSRSEMNVSTLELGDSALYLCASSSDRGRATDTQYFGPGTRLTVL.

The chain carries TRBV16 and TRBJ2-7, with D possibly matching TRBD2 (6 bases). From germline, CDR1 is KGHSY and CDR2 FQNENV. This CDR3 spans 13 amino acids. Trimming pared 1 base from V and 4 bases from J, leaving 8 bases between. Here the CDR3 DNA reads TGTGCCAGCAGCCAATTGGGGGGATACGAGCAGTACTTC. Amino acid sequence: CASSQLGGYEQYF.

This chain joins TRBV27 and TRBJ2-1, with 7 bases lining up with TRBD2. The germline V gene encodes CDR1 MNHEY and CDR2 SMNVEV (reference sequence). The CDR3 runs 13 residues. The J segment lost 4 bases and the V segment lost 7 bases, leaving 4 bases of the junction unmatched. The CDR3 region is CASISGLYNEQFF. The CDR3 DNA reads as TGTGCCAGCATTAGCGGGCTATACAATGAGCAGTTCTTC.

This sequence joins TRBV25-1 and TRBJ2-2; possible D gene TRBD1, 5 bases. Germline assignment: CDR1 MGHDK and CDR2 SYGVNS. CDR3 size: 13 residues. Trimming left V 3 bases short and J 10 bases short, with 12 bases between. Here the CDR3 reads CASSDRDSEELFF. The CDR3, as DNA: TGTGCCAGCAGTGACCGAGACAGTGAGGAGCTGTTTTTT.

The chain couples TRBV5-1 to TRBJ2-1, with 12 bases lining up with TRBD2. The CDR3 is 16 amino acids. After removal of 4 bases from V and 3 bases from J, the junction contained 5 bases not matched to a gene. In germline, CDR1 is SGHRS, CDR2 YFSETQ. CDR3 sequence reads: CASSVTSGSLYNEQFF. The CDR3 region has the DNA TGCGCCAGCAGCGTGACTAGCGGGAGCCTCTACAATGAGCAGTTCTTC. The full variable domain, completed using reference TRBV5-1 and TRBJ2-1, is KAGVTQTPRYLIKTRGQQVTLSCSPISGHRSVSWYQQTPGQGLQFLFEYFSETQRNKGNFPGRFSGRQFSNSRSEMNVSTLELGDSALYLCASSVTSGSLYNEQFFGPGTRLTVL.

The chain recombines TRBV7-3 with TRBJ1-6, with 9 nucleotides matching TRBD1. CDR1 is SGHTA, CDR2 FQGTGA, per germline. CDR3 length equals 15 residues. V trimming: 5 bases; J trimming: 10 bases; junction bases outside the gene matches: 9. CDR3 bases: TGTGCCAGCAGCGGAGGGACAGGGAGGAAATCACCCCTCCACTTT. Its protein is CASSGGTGRKSPLHF.

This chain links TRBV9 with TRBJ1-3, with 9 bases matching TRBD1. V shed 0 bases and J 0 bases; nucleotides not matched to a gene: 1. Germline V lookup: CDR1 SGDLS, CDR2 YYNGEE. This CDR3 contains 16 residues. In nucleotides, the CDR3 is TGTGCCAGCAGCGTAGCGGGACAGGGCTCTGGAAACACCATATATTTT. Translating it yields CASSVAGQGSGNTIYF.

In this sample, this clone turned up a few times. The rearrangement links TRBV5-1 to TRBJ1-2; 9 bases match TRBD1. From germline, CDR1 is SGHRS and CDR2 YFSETQ. Unmatched junction bases numbered 7, after V lost 3 bases and J lost 4 bases. CDR3 length equals 15 residues. CDR3 sequence reads: CASSSGGTGTYGYTF. CDR3 nucleotide sequence: TGCGCCAGCAGCTCGGGGGGGACAGGGACCTATGGCTACACCTTC.

The chain joins TRBV25-1 to TRBJ1-4; D call uncertain. Germline V gives CDR1 MGHDK, CDR2 SYGVNS. The ends were cut back, 3 bases at V and 8 bases at J, with 4 bases in the middle. The CDR3 length is 11 residues. The DNA of the CDR3 is TGTGCCAGCAGTGATTCGGAAAAACTGTTTTTT. It codes for CASSDSEKLFF.

V usage is TRBV2 and J usage is TRBJ2-3, with D possibly matching TRBD1 (5 bases). This CDR3 has 15 amino acids. V was cut by 5 bases and J by 0 bases, with 12 bases left in between. Germline V gives CDR1 SNHLY, CDR2 FYNNEI. The CDR3 region is CASSLDSASTDTQYF. The CDR3 DNA sequence: TGTGCCAGCAGTCTCGACAGTGCTAGCACAGATACGCAGTATTTT.

This clone was detected only a few times. The V and J genes are TRBV6-5 and TRBJ1-2; TRBD1 aligns across 9 bases. Trimming removed 5 bases from V and 4 bases from J; junction bases left unmatched: 5. Germline V gives CDR1 MNHEY, CDR2 SVGAGI. There are 14 residues in the CDR3. This chain's CDR3 is CASSDPGQGYGYTF. The CDR3, as DNA: TGTGCCAGCAGTGACCCGGGACAGGGCTATGGCTACACCTTC.

This clone appeared once. The gene calls are TRBV4-2 and TRBJ2-3; 11 nucleotides agree with TRBD2. Germline CDR1 reads LGHNA; CDR2 reads YNFKEQ. This CDR3 is 16 amino acids long. V trimming: 4 bases; J trimming: 2 bases; junction bases outside the gene matches: 5. The CDR3 protein is CASSRSGRGDTDTQYF. The CDR3 DNA is TGTGCCAGCAGCCGTAGCGGGAGGGGAGACACAGATACGCAGTATTTT.